The sequence of this T cell receptor beta chain was determined in a study of T-cell memory formation after mild COVID-19. About the study: Clustering of TCRs was largely donor specific.

TCRdb reprocessed the 5' RACE reads with MiXCR, giving one entry per CDR3 protein. The sample shows about 470,000 distinct CDR3 sequences, roughly 25% of them seen only once. On this clonotype itself: No antigen is known for it.

Study-level points and caveats: There was a balanced CD4/CD8 profile in clones contracting day 15 to 85, and later expanders leaned CD4+. Contracting clones localized mainly to CM and EM when CD4+ and mainly to EMRA when CD8+. Second-wave clones with a day 37 peak had unconfirmed SARS-CoV-2 specificity.

The junction had 5 bases not matched to a gene; V was cut back by 6 bases and J by 6 bases. There are 12 residues in the CDR3. From germline, CDR1 is SQVTM and CDR2 ANQGSEA. Specimen: PBMCs or a T cell subset sorted from them (not recorded which). This TCR derives from an adult woman who had mild COVID-19 (a few samples of this study predate the infection). Cell type and time point are not known. V is TRBV29-1 and J is TRBJ2-7; 10 bases map to TRBD1. CDR3 sequence reads: CSVWDRGSEQYF. CDR3 sequence (DNA): TGCAGCGTCTGGGACAGGGGTAGCGAGCAGTACTTC.